This T cell receptor (beta chain) derives from a study of blood T cell repertoires in COVID-19 (dated by TCRdb to between 2020 and 2021). The study in broad terms: Samples from collaborators originated in the United States, Italy and Spain and spanned both the acute and convalescent phases of COVID-19. Subjects who had been exposed to COVID-19, were actively infected with it, or had recovered from it provided the deeply sampled blood TCRbeta repertoires that made up the dataset. The material from the prospective study consisted of cDNA or gDNA derived from T cells, B-cell-depleted T cells, or PBMCs. The repertoires were released in a freely available public database intended as a resource for research on the immune response to SARS-CoV-2. The samples were drawn from the first 160 participants of the ongoing ImmuneRACE study and from some 1,300 subjects provided by 6 global collaborators. A de-identified subject ID, COVID-19 status, age in years and sex were almost always included in the sample metadata. Where available, HLA class I and class II types were taken from metadata supplied by the sample provider and were not determined by assay-based typing. Study-wide findings and limitations: The amount of clinical and demographic metadata varied by source and participant and was provided uncurated.

With respect to this clone: Its recognized antigen is unknown. Per-base qualities were not stored, and no clone one base away is much larger.

The junction shows trimming of 1 base on V and 9 bases on J, and the gene matches do not reach 6 bases of it. The cysteine opens and the phenylalanine closes a CDR3 of 14 amino acids. Of the read, only the CDR3 DNA is kept; its 42 bases are in frame from base 1. The germline V gene encodes CDR1 SGHTS and CDR2 YDEGEE. The immunoSEQ Assay, a bias-controlled multiplex PCR, was used to amplify TCRbeta CDR3 regions from genomic DNA. Under the source paper's analysis protocol: Nucleated cell counts per sample were estimated from amplification of reference gene primers within the assay. To quantify the absolute abundance of each unique TCRbeta CDR3 rearrangement, sequence reads were collapsed and filtered. For each sample, productive Simpson clonality was calculated as the square root of Simpson's diversity index over productive rearrangements. This is the immuneACCESS table as TCRdb keeps it, with only in-frame sequences that have V and J called. A part of the clones is gone; compared with another copy, unresolved V genes explain less than half, and the rest is unexplained. V, J and clone size are those of that table, while D and trimming were read from the DNA. The sample table holds 90,000 to 150,000 clones, of which roughly 80% were seen once. The top ten hold 5% to 8% of the sample.

Collaborating institutions collected whole blood in K2EDTA tubes following their own protocols. For TCRbeta analysis, collaborators shipped samples as frozen whole blood, isolated PBMCs, or DNA extracted from either of those sample types. The clonotype originates from an older man with acute or convalescent COVID-19. The sample consisted of peripheral blood. The chain is made from TRBV5-8 and TRBJ2-4, with 8 bases aligning to TRBD1. The CDR3 is CASSLLTGVSIQYF. Read as DNA, the sequence is TGTGCCAGCAGCTTGTTGACAGGGGTTTCCATTCAGTACTTC.